One sample yielded the 6 T cell receptor beta chains listed below, sequenced in a study of technical replicates of blood from a handful of donors. The method was immunoSEQ multiplex PCR; TCRdb's version includes in-frame clones alone and lacks a portion of them. The table shows roughly 69,000 clones, with about 87% occurring only once. Sequencing was performed on PBMCs. Receptor source: a human donor in good health. Some clones in this sample may be carry-over from other donors' samples.

The chain has TRBV7-2 and TRBJ1-2; D gene ambiguous. Trimming took off 4 bases at V and 5 bases at J, with 5 bases between the two ends. This CDR3 spans 11 amino acids. The germline V gene encodes CDR1 SGHTA and CDR2 FQGNSA. Here the CDR3 reads CASSSAYGYTF. The CDR3 coding sequence is TGTGCCAGCAGCTCTGCGTATGGCTACACCTTC.

V is TRBV11-2 and J is TRBJ1-1, with D possibly TRBD1 on 6 matching bases. Germline CDR1 SGHAT, CDR2 FQNNGV. Deletions cut 4 bases from V and 2 bases from J, with 11 bases between. The CDR3 loop spans 14 amino acids. The CDR3: CASSSLQGNTEAFF. As DNA, the CDR3 is TGTGCCAGCAGCTCGCTACAGGGCAACACTGAAGCTTTCTTT.

V usage is TRBV7-9 and J usage is TRBJ2-7; 15 bases line up with TRBD2. Trimming at V came to 5 bases and at J to 0 bases, leaving 2 bases not matched to a gene. Germline-derived CDR1 and CDR2 are SEHNR and FQNEAQ (reference sequence). CDR3 length equals 16 residues. The CDR3: CASSLGLAGGSYEQYF. The CDR3 nucleotides read TGTGCCAGCAGCCTGGGACTAGCGGGGGGCTCCTACGAGCAGTACTTC.

V gene TRBV6-5 combines with J gene TRBJ2-7; D unresolved. This CDR3 has 12 residues. Germline CDR1 is MNHEY and CDR2 is SVGAGI. V was pared by 6 bases and J by 3 bases, with 9 bases between. In DNA, the CDR3 is TGTGCCAGCAGCCCAGGCTTCTACGAGCAGTACTTC. Its protein is CASSPGFYEQYF.

The chain uses TRBV6-5 and TRBJ1-2; D gene ambiguous. Germline V gene lookup returns CDR1 MNHEY and CDR2 SVGAGI. Trimming took off 3 bases at V and 8 bases at J, with 16 bases between the two ends. The CDR3 consists of 14 residues. Written as DNA, the CDR3 is TGTGCCAGCAGTTATTCACCGGGATTAGGGGGCTACACCTTC. Protein product: CASSYSPGLGGYTF.

The J gene is TRBJ1-6, the V gene TRBV11-2; D remains ambiguous. Trimming took 3 bases from V and 7 from J, leaving 10 bases between them. The CDR3 has 14 amino acids. Germline lookup yields CDR1 SGHAT and CDR2 FQNNGV. The CDR3 sequence is CASSFGTENSPLHF. CDR3 DNA: TGTGCCAGCAGCTTTGGTACAGAGAATTCACCCCTCCACTTT.